The clone carrying this T cell receptor (beta chain) showed up just a few times. Its target is not known. These data originate in a study of human T cells and chemical hapten exposure. General observations from the study: With DPC sensitization, TCRs exceeding 1 in 1000 frequency showed no change. Expanded TCR sets contained significantly more large CDR3 similarity clusters than controls.

CDR3 length: 13 residues. V dropped 5 bases and J dropped 4; count of bases not matched to a gene: 5. Per the germline V gene, CDR1 is MDHEN and CDR2 is SYDVKM. Specified time point: patch test 3, about 24 weeks after DPC sensitization. The treatment was: therapeutic diphenylcyclopropenone sensitization with weekly scalp DPC. TCRdb fed the RACE reads into MiXCR, producing one record per CDR3 protein. This table holds 85,000 to 100,000 distinct CDR3 sequences, 27% found once. The chain employs TRBV28 and TRBJ2-7; TRBD1 aligns across 7 bases. The origin of this receptor is a man aged 40-50 years with alopecia areata. Some clones in this sample may be carry-over from other donors' samples. This sample comprised whole blood, obtained in connection with sensitization to the hapten diphenylcyclopropenone (DPC). For the CDR3, the DNA is TGTGCCAGCAGTATACTGACAGGGTACGAGCAGTACTTC. Translated, it gives CASSILTGYEQYF.